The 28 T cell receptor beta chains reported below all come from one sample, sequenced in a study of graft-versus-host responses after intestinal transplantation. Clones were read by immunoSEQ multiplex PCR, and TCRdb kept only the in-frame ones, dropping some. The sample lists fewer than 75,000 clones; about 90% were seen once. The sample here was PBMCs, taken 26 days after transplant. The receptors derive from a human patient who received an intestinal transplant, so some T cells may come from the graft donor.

CDR3 bases: TGTGCCAGCAGTCCCTTGACAGGGTATGACTATGGCTACACCTTC. The encoded protein is CASSPLTGYDYGYTF. The chain uses TRBV6-5 and TRBJ1-2, with TRBD1 matching over 7 bases. Germline V gives CDR1 MNHEY, CDR2 SVGAGI. The CDR3 totals 15 residues. The V gene end was trimmed by 5 bases and the J gene end by 3 bases; junction bases not matched to a gene: 9.

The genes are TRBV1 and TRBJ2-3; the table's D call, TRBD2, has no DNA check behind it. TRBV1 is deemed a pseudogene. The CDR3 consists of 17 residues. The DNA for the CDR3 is TGCACCAGCAGCCAAGTAAAAGGGCGGGGGGGCTTAGATACGCAGTATTTT. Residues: CTSSQVKGRGGLDTQYF.

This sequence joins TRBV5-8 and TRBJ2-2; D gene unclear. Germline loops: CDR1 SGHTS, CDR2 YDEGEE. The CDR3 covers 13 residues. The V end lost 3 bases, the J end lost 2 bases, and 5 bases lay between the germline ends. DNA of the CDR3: TGTGCCAGCAGCTCCAGAAACACCGGGGAGCTGTTTTTT. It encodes CASSSRNTGELFF.

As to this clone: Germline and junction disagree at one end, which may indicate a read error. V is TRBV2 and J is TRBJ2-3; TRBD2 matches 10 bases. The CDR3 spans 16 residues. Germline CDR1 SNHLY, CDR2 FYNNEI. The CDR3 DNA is TGTGCCAGCAGTGCACCTGAGCGGGGGGGCACCGATACGCAGTATTTT. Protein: CASSAPERGGTDTQYF.

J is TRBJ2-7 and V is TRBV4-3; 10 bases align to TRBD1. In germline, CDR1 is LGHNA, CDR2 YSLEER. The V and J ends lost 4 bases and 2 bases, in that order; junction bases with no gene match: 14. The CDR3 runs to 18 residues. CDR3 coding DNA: TGCGCCAGCAGCCTCTTTGCGGCACGGGACAGGGGAGCCTACGAGCAGTACGTC. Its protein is CASSLFAARDRGAYEQYV.

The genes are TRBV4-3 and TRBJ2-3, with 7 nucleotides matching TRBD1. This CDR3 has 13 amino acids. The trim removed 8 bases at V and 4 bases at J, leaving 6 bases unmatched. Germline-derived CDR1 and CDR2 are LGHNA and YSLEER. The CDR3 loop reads CASATGDADTQYF. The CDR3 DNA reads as TGCGCCAGCGCCACAGGGGATGCAGATACGCAGTATTTT.

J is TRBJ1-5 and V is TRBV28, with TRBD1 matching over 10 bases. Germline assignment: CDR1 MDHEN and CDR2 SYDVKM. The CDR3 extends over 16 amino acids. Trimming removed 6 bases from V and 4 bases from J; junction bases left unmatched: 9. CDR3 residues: CASSPRTGGRNQPQHF. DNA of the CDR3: TGTGCCAGCAGCCCAAGGACAGGGGGAAGGAATCAGCCCCAGCATTTT.

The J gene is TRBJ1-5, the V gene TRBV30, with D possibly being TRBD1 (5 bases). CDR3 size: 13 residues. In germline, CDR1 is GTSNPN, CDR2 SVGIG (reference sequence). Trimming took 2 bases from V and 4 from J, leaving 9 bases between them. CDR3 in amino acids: CAWSPSGNQPQHF. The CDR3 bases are TGTGCCTGGAGTCCTTCAGGGAATCAGCCCCAGCATTTT.

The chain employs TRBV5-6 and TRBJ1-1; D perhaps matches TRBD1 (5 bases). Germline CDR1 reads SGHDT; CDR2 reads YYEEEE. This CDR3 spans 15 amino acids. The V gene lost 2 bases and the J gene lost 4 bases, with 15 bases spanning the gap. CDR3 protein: CASSFQYRGTTEAFF. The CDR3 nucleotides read TGTGCCAGCAGCTTTCAGTACCGGGGGACCACTGAAGCTTTCTTT.

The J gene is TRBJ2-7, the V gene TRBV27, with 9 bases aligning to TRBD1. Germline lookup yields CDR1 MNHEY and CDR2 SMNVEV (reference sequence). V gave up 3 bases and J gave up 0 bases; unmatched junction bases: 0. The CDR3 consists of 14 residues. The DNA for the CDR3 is TGTGCCAGCAGTTTGGGACAGGGCTCCTACGAGCAGTACTTC. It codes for CASSLGQGSYEQYF.

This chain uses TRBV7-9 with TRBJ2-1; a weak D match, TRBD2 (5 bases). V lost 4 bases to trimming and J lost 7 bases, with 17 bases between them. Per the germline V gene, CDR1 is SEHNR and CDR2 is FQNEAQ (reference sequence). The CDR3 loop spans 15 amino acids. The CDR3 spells CASSSPRNGVNEQFF. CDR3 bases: TGTGCCAGCAGCTCTCCTAGGAACGGGGTGAATGAGCAGTTCTTC. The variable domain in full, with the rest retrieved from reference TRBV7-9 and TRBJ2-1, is DTGVSQNPRHKITKRGQNVTFRCDPISEHNRLYWYRQTLGQGPEFLTYFQNEAQLEKSRLLSDRFSAERPKGSFSTLEIQRTEQGDSAMYLCASSSPRNGVNEQFFGPGTRLTVL.

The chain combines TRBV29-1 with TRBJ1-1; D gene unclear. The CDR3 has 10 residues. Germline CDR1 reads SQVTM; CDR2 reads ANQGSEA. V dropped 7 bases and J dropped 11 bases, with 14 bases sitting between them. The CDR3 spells CSAEWRGAFF. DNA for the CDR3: TGCAGCGCAGAGTGGAGAGGGGCTTTCTTT.

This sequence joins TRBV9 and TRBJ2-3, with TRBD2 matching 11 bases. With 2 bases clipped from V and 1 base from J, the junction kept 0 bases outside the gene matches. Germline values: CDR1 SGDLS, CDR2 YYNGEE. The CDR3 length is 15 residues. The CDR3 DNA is TGTGCCAGCAGCGTTAGCGGGAGGGGCACAGATACGCAGTATTTT. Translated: CASSVSGRGTDTQYF.

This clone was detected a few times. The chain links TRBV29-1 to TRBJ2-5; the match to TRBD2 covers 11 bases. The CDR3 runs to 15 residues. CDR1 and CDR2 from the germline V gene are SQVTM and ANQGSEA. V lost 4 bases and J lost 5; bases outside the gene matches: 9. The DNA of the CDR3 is TGCAGCGTTGCCGATAGCGGGGGGGCCCGGGAGACCCAGTACTTC. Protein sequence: CSVADSGGARETQYF.

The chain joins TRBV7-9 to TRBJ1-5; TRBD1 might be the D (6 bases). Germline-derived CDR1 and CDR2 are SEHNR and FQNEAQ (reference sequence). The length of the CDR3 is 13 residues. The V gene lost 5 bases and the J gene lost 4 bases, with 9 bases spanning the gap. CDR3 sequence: CASSQRGNQPQHF. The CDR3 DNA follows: TGTGCCAGCAGCCAAAGGGGGAATCAGCCCCAGCATTTT.

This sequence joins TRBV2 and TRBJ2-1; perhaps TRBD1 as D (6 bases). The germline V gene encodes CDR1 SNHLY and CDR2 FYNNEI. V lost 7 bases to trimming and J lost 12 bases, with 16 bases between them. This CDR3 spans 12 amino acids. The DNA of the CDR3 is TGTGCCAGCAAGGGGGTAGCCAGGGGGCAGTTCTTC. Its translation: CASKGVARGQFF.

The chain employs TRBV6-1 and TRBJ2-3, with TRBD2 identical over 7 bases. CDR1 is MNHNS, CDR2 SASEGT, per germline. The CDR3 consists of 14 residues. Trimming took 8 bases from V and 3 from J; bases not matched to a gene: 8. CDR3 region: CASGPTSPTDTQYF. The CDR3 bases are TGTGCCAGCGGACCGACTAGCCCAACAGATACGCAGTATTTT.

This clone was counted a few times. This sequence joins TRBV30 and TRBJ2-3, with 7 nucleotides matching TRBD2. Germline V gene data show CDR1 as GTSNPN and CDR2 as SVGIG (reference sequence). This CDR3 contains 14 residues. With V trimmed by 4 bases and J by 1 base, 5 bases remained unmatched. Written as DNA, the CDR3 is TGTGCCTGGACCCACGGACTAGGCACAGATACGCAGTATTTT. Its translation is CAWTHGLGTDTQYF.

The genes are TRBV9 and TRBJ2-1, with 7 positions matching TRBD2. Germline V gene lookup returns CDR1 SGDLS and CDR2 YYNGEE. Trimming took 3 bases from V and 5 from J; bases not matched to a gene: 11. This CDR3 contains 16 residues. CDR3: CASSGTAGPEHNEQFF. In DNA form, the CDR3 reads TGTGCCAGCAGCGGAACAGCGGGACCGGAACACAATGAGCAGTTCTTC.

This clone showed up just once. The CDR3 here is CASSEVVAGGVWAGELFF. In DNA form, the CDR3 reads TGTGCCAGCAGTGAAGTGGTAGCGGGAGGGGTCTGGGCCGGGGAGCTGTTTTTT. This chain links TRBV6-1 with TRBJ2-2, with 11 bases matching TRBD2. After removal of 1 base from V and 6 bases from J, the junction contained 10 bases not matched to a gene. This CDR3 is built from 18 residues. Germline values: CDR1 MNHNS, CDR2 SASEGT.

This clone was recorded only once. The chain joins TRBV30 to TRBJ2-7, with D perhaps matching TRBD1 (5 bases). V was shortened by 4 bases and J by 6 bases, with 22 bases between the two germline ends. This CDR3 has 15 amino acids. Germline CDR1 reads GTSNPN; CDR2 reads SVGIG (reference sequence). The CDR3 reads CAWTERGDIISEQYF. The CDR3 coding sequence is TGTGCCTGGACTGAAAGGGGCGATATCATTTCCGAGCAGTACTTC.

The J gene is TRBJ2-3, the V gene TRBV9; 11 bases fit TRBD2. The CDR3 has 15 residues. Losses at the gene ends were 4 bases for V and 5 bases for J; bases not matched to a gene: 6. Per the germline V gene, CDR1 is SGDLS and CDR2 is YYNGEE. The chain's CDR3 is CASSLSGRAGDTQYF. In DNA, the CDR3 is TGTGCCAGCAGCCTTAGCGGGAGGGCAGGAGATACGCAGTATTTT.

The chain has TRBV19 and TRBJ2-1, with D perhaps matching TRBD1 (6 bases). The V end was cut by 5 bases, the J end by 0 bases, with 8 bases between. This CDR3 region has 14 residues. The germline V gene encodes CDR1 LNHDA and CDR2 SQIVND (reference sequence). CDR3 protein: CASSVTGSYNEQFF. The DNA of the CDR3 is TGTGCCAGTAGTGTGACAGGCTCCTACAATGAGCAGTTCTTC.

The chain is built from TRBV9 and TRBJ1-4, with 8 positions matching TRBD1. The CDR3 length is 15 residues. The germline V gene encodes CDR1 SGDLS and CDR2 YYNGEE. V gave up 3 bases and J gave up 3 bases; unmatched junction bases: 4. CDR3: CASSAQGAANEKLFF. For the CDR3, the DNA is TGTGCCAGCAGCGCCCAGGGGGCGGCTAATGAAAAACTGTTTTTT.

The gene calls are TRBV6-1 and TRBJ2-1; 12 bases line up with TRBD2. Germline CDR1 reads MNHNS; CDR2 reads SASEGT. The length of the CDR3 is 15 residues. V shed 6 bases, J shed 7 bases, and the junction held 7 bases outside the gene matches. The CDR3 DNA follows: TGTGCCAGCAGATCACTAGCGGGGGGCGGGAATGAGCAGTTCTTC. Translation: CASRSLAGGGNEQFF.

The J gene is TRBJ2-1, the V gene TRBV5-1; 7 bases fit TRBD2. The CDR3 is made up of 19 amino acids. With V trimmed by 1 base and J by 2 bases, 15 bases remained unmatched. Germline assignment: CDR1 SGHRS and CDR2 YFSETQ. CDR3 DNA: TGCGCCAGCAGCTTGAGGACTAGGGATCCCCTGGGCCCCTACAATGAGCAGTTCTTC. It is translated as CASSLRTRDPLGPYNEQFF.

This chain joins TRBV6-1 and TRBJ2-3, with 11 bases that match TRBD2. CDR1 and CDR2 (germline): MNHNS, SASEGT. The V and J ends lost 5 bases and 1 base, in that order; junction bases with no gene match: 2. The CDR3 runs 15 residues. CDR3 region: CASSSLAGGTDTQYF. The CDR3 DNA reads TGTGCCAGCAGTTCACTAGCGGGGGGCACAGATACGCAGTATTTT.

Here the CDR3 reads CASSTKQTNTEAFF. CDR3 DNA: TGTGCCAGTAGTACGAAACAGACGAACACTGAAGCTTTCTTT. The V call is TRBV19, the J call TRBJ1-1, with unresolved D. This CDR3 has 14 residues. Trimming shortened V by 4 bases and J by 1 base, and 10 bases separated the two germline ends. Germline V gene sequence: CDR1 LNHDA, CDR2 SQIVND (reference sequence). The variable domain in full, with the rest retrieved from reference TRBV19 and TRBJ1-1, is DGGITQSPKYLFRKEGQNVTLSCEQNLNHDAMYWYRQDPGQGLRLIYYSQIVNDFQKGDIAEGYSVSREKKESFPLTVTSAQKNPTAFYLCASSTKQTNTEAFFGQGTRLTVV.